This T cell receptor (beta chain) comes out of a study of blood T cell repertoires in COVID-19. Here immunoSEQ multiplex PCR was the method, and the copy in TCRdb shows in-frame clones only, minus some. Of approximately 120,000 clones listed, roughly four fifths are singletons. The J segment lost 4 bases and the V segment lost 3 bases, leaving 8 bases of the junction unmatched. The V gene's germline CDR1 is SGDLS and CDR2 YYNGEE. CDR3 size: 15 residues. The rearrangement links TRBV9 to TRBJ1-1; 8 nucleotides agree with TRBD1. Sequenced sample: peripheral blood. This TCR was recovered from a human donor in a cohort sampled during active COVID-19. The CDR3 DNA sequence: TGTGCCAGCAGCGCGACAGGGGTATTTATCACTGAAGCTTTCTTT. This gives the protein CASSATGVFITEAFF.